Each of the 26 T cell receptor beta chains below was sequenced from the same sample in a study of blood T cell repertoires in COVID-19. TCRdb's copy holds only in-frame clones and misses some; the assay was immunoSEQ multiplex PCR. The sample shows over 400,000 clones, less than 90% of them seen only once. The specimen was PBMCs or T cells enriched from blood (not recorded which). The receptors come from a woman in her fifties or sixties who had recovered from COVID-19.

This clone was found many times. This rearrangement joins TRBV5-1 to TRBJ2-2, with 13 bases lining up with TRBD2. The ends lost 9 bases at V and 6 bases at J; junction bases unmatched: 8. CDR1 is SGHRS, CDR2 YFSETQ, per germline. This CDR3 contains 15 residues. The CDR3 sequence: CATSTSGGLPGELFF. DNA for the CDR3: TGCGCCACCTCGACTAGCGGGGGGCTCCCCGGGGAGCTGTTTTTT.

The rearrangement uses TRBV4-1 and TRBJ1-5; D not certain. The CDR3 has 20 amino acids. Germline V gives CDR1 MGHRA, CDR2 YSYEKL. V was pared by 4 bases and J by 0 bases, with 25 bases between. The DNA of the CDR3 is TGCGCCAGCAGCCGCTTCCCGAAACCCCGGCGGGAATATAGCAATCAGCCCCAGCATTTT. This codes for CASSRFPKPRREYSNQPQHF.

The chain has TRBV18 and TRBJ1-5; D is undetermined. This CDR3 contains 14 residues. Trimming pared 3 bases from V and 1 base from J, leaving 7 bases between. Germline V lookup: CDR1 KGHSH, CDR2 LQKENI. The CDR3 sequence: CASSPVGSNQPQHF. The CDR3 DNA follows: TGTGCCAGCTCACCGGTCGGGAGCAATCAGCCCCAGCATTTT.

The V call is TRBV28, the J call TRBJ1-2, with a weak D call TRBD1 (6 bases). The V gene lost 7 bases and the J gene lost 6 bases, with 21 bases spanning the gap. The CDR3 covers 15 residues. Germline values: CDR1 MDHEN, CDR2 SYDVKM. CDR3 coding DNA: TGTGCCAGCACTCTATCCGACAGGACCTCCCATGGCTACACCTTC. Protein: CASTLSDRTSHGYTF.

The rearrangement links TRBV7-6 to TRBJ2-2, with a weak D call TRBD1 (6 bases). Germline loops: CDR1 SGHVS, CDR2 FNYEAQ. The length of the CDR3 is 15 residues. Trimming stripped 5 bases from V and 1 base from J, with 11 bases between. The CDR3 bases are TGTGCCAGCAGCCCCCCGGGACAGAACACCGGGGAGCTGTTTTTT. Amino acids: CASSPPGQNTGELFF.

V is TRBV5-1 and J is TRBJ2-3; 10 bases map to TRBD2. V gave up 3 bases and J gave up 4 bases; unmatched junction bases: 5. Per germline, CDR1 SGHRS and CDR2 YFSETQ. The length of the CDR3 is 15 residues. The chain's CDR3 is CASSWSTSGADTQYF. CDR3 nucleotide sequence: TGCGCCAGCAGCTGGAGTACTAGCGGGGCAGATACGCAGTATTTT.

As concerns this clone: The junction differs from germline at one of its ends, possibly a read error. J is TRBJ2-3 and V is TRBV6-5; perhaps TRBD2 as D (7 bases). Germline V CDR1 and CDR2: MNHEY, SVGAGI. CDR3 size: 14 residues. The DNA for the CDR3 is TGTGCCAGCAAAAATGGGGGGGGCACGGATACGCAGTATTTT. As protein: CASKNGGGTDTQYF.

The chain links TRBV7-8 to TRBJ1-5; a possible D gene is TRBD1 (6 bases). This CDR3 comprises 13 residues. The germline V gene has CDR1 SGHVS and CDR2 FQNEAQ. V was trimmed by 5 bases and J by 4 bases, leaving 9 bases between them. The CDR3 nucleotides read TGTGCCAGCAGCAGAGACAGGAATCAGCCCCAGCATTTT. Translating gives CASSRDRNQPQHF.

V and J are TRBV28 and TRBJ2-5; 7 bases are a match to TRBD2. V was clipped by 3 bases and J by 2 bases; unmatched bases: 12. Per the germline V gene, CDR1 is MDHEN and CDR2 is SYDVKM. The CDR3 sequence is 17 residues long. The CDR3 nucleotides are TGTGCCAGCAGTTTTTATCGCGGGGGAGGGGTACAAGAGACCCAGTACTTC. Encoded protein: CASSFYRGGGVQETQYF.

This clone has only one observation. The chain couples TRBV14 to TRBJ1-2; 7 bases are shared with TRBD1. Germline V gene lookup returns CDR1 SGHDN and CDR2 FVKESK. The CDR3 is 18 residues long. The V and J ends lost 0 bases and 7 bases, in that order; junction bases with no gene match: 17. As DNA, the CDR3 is TGTGCCAGCAGCCAAGATCGATTGGGACAGCTCCCCGGGCGTGGCTACACCTTC. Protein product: CASSQDRLGQLPGRGYTF.

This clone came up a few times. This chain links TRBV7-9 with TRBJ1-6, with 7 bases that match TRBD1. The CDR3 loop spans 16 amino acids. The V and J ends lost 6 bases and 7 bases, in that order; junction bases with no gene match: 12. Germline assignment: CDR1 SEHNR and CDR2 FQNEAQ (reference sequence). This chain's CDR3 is CASSFAGGAVNSPLHF. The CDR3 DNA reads TGTGCCAGCAGTTTCGCAGGGGGAGCGGTAAATTCACCCCTCCACTTT. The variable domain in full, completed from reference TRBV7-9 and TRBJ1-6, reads DTGVSQNPRHKITKRGQNVTFRCDPISEHNRLYWYRQTLGQGPEFLTYFQNEAQLEKSRLLSDRFSAERPKGSFSTLEIQRTEQGDSAMYLCASSFAGGAVNSPLHFGNGTRLTVT.

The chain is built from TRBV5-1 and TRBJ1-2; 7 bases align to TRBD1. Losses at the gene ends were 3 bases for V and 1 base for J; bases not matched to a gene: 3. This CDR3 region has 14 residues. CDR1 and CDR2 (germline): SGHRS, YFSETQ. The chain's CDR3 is CASSWDSVNYGYTF. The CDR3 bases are TGCGCCAGCAGCTGGGACAGCGTTAACTATGGCTACACCTTC.

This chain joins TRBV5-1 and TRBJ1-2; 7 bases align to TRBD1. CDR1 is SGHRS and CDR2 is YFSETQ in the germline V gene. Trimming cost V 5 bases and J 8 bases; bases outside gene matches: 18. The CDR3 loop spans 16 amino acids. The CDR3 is CASRTPRDSPLGGYTF. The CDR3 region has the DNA TGCGCCAGCAGAACCCCCCGGGACAGCCCTCTAGGAGGCTACACCTTC. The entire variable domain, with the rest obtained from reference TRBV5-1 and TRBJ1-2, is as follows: KAGVTQTPRYLIKTRGQQVTLSCSPISGHRSVSWYQQTPGQGLQFLFEYFSETQRNKGNFPGRFSGRQFSNSRSEMNVSTLELGDSALYLCASRTPRDSPLGGYTFGSGTRLTVV.

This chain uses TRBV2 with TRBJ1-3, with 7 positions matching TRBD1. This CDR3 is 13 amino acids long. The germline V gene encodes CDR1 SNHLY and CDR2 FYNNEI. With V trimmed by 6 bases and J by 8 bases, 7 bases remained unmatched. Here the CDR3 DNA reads TGTGCCAGCAGGAGGGACAGTGTGGACACCATATATTTT. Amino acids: CASRRDSVDTIYF.

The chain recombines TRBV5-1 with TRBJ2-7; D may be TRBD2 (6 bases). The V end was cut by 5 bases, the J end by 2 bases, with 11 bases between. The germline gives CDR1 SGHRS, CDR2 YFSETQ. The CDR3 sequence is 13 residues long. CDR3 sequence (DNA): TGCGCCAGCAGGTTAGGCGGGGCCTACGAGCAGTACTTC. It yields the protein CASRLGGAYEQYF.

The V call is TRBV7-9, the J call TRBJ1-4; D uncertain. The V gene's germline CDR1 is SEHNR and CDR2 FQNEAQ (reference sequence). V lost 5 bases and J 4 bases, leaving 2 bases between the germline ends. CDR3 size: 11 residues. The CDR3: CASSRNEKLFF. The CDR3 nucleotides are TGTGCCAGCAGCCGTAATGAAAAACTGTTTTTT.

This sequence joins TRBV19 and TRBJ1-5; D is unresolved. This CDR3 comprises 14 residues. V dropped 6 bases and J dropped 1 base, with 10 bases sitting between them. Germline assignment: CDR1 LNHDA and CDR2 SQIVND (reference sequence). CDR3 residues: CASSSVESNQPQHF. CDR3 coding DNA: TGTGCCAGTAGCTCGGTCGAAAGCAATCAGCCCCAGCATTTT.

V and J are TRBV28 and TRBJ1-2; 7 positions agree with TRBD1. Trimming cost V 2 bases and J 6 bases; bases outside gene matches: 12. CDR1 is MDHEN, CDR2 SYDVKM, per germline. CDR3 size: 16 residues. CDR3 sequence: CASSLARGQRGHGYTF. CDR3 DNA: TGTGCCAGCAGTTTAGCCCGGGGACAGAGAGGACATGGCTACACCTTC.

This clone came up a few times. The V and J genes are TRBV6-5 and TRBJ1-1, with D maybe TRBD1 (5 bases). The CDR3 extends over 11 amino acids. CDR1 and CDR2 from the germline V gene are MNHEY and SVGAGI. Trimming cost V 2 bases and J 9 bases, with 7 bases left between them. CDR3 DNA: TGTGCCAGCAGTTACAAGGGGAAAGCTTTCTTT. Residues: CASSYKGKAFF.

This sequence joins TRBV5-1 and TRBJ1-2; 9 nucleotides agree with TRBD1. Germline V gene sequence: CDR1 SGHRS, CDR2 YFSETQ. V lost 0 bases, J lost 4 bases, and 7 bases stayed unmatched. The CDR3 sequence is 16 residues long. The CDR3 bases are TGCGCCAGCAGCTTGGCATTAACAGGGGGCGGCTATGGCTACACCTTC. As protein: CASSLALTGGGYGYTF.

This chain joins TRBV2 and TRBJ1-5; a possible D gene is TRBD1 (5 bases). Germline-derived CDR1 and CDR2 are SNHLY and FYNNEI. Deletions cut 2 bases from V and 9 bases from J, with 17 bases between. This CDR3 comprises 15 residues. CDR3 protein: CASSETTAGQGPQHF. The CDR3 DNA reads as TGTGCCAGCAGTGAAACAACAGCCGGCCAGGGGCCCCAGCATTTT.

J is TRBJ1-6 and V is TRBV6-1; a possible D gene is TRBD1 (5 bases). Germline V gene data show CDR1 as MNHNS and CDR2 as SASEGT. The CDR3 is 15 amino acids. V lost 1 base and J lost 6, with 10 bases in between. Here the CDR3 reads CASSEGGLGNSPLHF. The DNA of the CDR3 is TGTGCCAGCAGTGAAGGGGGACTTGGTAATTCACCCCTCCACTTT.

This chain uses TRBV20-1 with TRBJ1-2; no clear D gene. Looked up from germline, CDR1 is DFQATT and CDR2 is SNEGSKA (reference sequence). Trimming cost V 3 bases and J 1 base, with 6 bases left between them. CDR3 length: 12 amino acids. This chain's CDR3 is CSASPVNYGYTF. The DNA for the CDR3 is TGCAGTGCTAGTCCGGTTAACTATGGCTACACCTTC.

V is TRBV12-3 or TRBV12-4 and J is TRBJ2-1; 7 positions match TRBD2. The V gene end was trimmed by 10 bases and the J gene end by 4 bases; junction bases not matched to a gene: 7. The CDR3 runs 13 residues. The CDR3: CATNREGYNEQFF. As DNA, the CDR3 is TGTGCCACCAATAGGGAGGGATACAATGAGCAGTTCTTC.

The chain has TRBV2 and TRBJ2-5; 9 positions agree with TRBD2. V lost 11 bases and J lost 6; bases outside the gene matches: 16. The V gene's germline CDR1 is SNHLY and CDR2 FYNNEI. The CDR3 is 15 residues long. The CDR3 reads CAASGRGGDVKTQYF. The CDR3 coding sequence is TGTGCCGCATCAGGGCGCGGGGGGGACGTGAAGACCCAGTACTTC.

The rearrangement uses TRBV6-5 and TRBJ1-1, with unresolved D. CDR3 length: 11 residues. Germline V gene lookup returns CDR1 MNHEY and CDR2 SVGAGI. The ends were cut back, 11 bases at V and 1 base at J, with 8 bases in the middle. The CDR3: CAVLGNTEAFF. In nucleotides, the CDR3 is TGTGCCGTTCTAGGGAACACTGAAGCTTTCTTT.